This record looks at one T cell receptor beta chain sequence and its context. Its specificity is unknown. Method: immunoSEQ multiplex PCR; TCRdb's copy keeps in-frame clones and lacks some. This sample has 30,000 to 35,000 clones, with 90% found just once. This CDR3 has 13 residues. Germline-derived CDR1 and CDR2 are LGHNA and YNFKEQ. V was clipped by 4 bases and J by 3 bases, with 9 bases between them. This specimen comes from a study of neoadjuvant nivolumab and ipilimumab in lung cancer. The overall study: Patients got nivolumab 3 mg/kg on days 1, 15 and 29; combination added ipilimumab 1 mg/kg day 1. General study findings and limits: From pretherapy to surgery, tumor richness and clonality rose with dual therapy. Compared with tumor-adjacent uninvolved lung, resected tumors showed greater richness and clonality. Only a small number of samples underwent TCR sequencing.

The sequencing here drew on peripheral blood, taken after neoadjuvant nivolumab, alone or with ipilimumab, at or shortly before surgery. The J gene is TRBJ1-1, the V gene TRBV4-2; no clear D gene. The sequence came from an adult with non-small cell lung cancer. The CDR3 sequence is CASSLNAYTEAFF. The CDR3 DNA reads TGTGCCAGCAGCCTAAATGCGTACACTGAAGCTTTCTTT.